This entry is about one TCR beta chain. This clone was seen once. Its antigen remains undetermined. No per-base quality is available; no much larger clone lies one base away. This sample was taken from a study of blood T cell repertoires in COVID-19 (dated by TCRdb to the early 2020s). Looking at the study overall: Samples covering the acute and convalescent phases of COVID-19 were provided by collaborators in the United States, Italy and Spain. The material from the prospective study consisted of cDNA or gDNA derived from T cells, B-cell-depleted T cells, or PBMCs. Deeply sampled blood TCRbeta repertoires from subjects exposed to, actively infected with, or recovered from COVID-19 were included in the dataset. The repertoires were made available in a free public database intended to serve as a resource for research on the immune response to SARS-CoV-2. Samples came from the ongoing ImmuneRACE study (first 160 participants) plus 1,254 subjects from 6 global collaborators. The sample metadata nearly always contained a de-identified subject ID, COVID-19 status, age in years and sex. Where available, HLA class I and class II types were obtained from metadata supplied by the sample provider rather than from assay-based typing.

In the prospective study, participants were about 18 to 100 years old, resided in about 25 geographic areas of the United States, and were enrolled through a virtual design. In the prospective study, cohorts were assigned on the basis of participant-reported clinical history obtained from a screening survey and a study questionnaire. Recovered participants in ImmuneRACE Cohort 3 were defined by two consecutive negative NP/OP PCR tests, clearance by a healthcare professional, or resolution of symptoms. Mobile phlebotomists in the prospective study collected whole blood, serum and a nasopharyngeal or oropharyngeal swab from every participant. Participants in the prospective study had the option to provide additional blood draws and questionnaires over a roughly two-month period. Before DNA extraction, blood samples from the prospective study were shipped at room temperature or frozen. TCRbeta CDR3 regions were amplified from genomic DNA by means of the immunoSEQ Assay, a bias-controlled multiplex PCR. The authors processed their data as follows. The number of nucleated cells in each sample was estimated from the amplification of reference gene primers within the assay. Sequence reads were collapsed and filtered to measure the absolute abundance of every unique TCRbeta CDR3 rearrangement. Productive Simpson clonality was computed per sample as the square root of Simpson's diversity index over productive rearrangements. TCRdb's version of the immuneACCESS table is confined to in-frame rearrangements and falls short of the full clone set. An unresolved V gene accounts for under half of the shortfall where checked; the remainder is of unknown origin. From that table come the V and J calls and clone size; the DNA was used to work out D and trimming. The sample table holds roughly 290,000 clones, of which 75% to 90% were seen once. Of the sample, 1.7% falls within the top ten clones.

Between the V and J ends, shortened by 3 bases and 2 bases respectively, the junction contains 17 bases. As encoded in the germline V gene (reference sequence), CDR1 is DFQATT while CDR2 is SNEGSKA. The CDR3 holds 15 amino acids from the cysteine to the phenylalanine. The read is trimmed to its CDR3 DNA, 45 bases read in frame from base 1. What the research found in general, with its limitations: The amount of clinical and demographic metadata varied by source and participant and was provided uncurated.

Sequencing was carried out using PBMCs or T cells enriched from blood (not recorded which). The chain was built from TRBV20-1 and TRBJ2-7; matching of 7 bases hints at TRBD2 as the D gene. The receptor's source is a woman aged 40 to 55 who had recovered from COVID-19. The CDR3 here reads CSASYGGGLTYEQYF. The DNA sequence reads TGCAGTGCTAGTTATGGCGGGGGCCTCACCTACGAGCAGTACTTC.